This T cell receptor beta chain originates from a study of HIV-infected children after antiretroviral therapy interruption. Study in general: Samples from the continuous-treatment group were taken at weeks 0, 48 and 150.

Points on this clonotype: What it recognizes is unknown.

Stated treatment: PENTA 11 planned treatment interruption arm or continuous ART arm. RNA-based 3' RACE libraries used unique molecular identifiers. Via MiXCR, TCRdb re-called the 3' RACE reads, giving one row per CDR3 protein. Among some 38,000 distinct CDR3 sequences listed, around 7% were seen once. This CDR3 spans 15 amino acids. V lost 3 bases to trimming and J lost 1 base, with 14 bases between them. Germline V gene data show CDR1 as DFQATT and CDR2 as SNEGSKA (reference sequence). Study findings and constraints: Naive CD4+ Gini coefficient rose by interruption end, suggesting clonal expansion.

V is TRBV20-1 and J is TRBJ2-3; D is unresolved. The sample was CD45RA+ CD4+ T cells from PBMCs, pooled from several time points, taken from a donor given antiretroviral therapy, either interrupted or continuous. This sample's subset: naive CD4+ CD45RA+ CD45RO- T cells. The receptor was derived from a pool of human donors with HIV. The CDR3 sequence is CSASRLDEGTDTQYF. The CDR3 DNA is TGCAGTGCTAGTCGTTTGGATGAAGGCACAGATACGCAGTATTTT.